The 23 T cell receptor beta chains presented below share a single source sample, sequenced in a study of regulatory T cells in long-lasting Graves disease. iRepertoire HTBI primers and Arm-PCR of CDR3 regions built TCR beta libraries. TCRdb reprocessed the multiplex PCR reads via MiXCR and lists one record per CDR3 protein. The sample includes approximately 470,000 distinct CDR3 sequences, roughly 16% seen only once; the top ten take roughly an eighth. Time point specified: newly diagnosed GD, antithyroid drugs for less than 3 months. RNA isolated from PBMCs was used to make the TCR library. These data were also reused for a study on T cells in Graves' hyperthyroidism and ophthalmopathy.

The sequences come from peripheral blood mononuclear cells (PBMCs), collected at new diagnosis, from a patient treated with antithyroid drugs. The receptor set was obtained from a man aged 35-49 years with Graves disease.

This clonotype was seen ten or more times. This chain joins TRBV28 and TRBJ2-7, with 10 bases fitting TRBD2. From germline, CDR1 is MDHEN and CDR2 SYDVKM. The trim removed 6 bases at V and 3 bases at J, leaving 11 bases unmatched. The CDR3 totals 16 residues. The CDR3 protein is CASRTGDASGSYEQYF. In DNA form, the CDR3 reads TGTGCCAGCAGAACAGGGGATGCTAGCGGGAGCTACGAGCAGTACTTC.

This clonotype was counted a few times. The chain joins TRBV9 to TRBJ2-3, with D perhaps matching TRBD2 (6 bases). Germline CDR1 and CDR2: SGDLS and YYNGEE. The V end was cut by 4 bases, the J end by 4 bases, with 16 bases between. This CDR3 spans 15 amino acids. CDR3 DNA: TGTGCCAGCAGCCCGGGACTCTCAGGGCCAGATACGCAGTATTTT. This sequence encodes CASSPGLSGPDTQYF.

This clonotype was found many times. V gene TRBV7-9 combines with J gene TRBJ2-1; TRBD2 matches at 13 bases. The CDR3 length is 15 residues. Germline CDR1 and CDR2: SEHNR and FQNEAQ (reference sequence). The V gene end was trimmed by 5 bases and the J gene end by 7 bases; junction bases not matched to a gene: 5. The CDR3 coding sequence is TGTGCCAGCAGCCTCAGGACTAGCGGGAGTAATGAGCAGTTCTTC. It yields the protein CASSLRTSGSNEQFF.

There are a few counts of this clonotype. V and J are TRBV27 and TRBJ2-3; 7 bases map to TRBD1. The V and J ends lost 4 bases and 9 bases, in that order; junction bases with no gene match: 4. The CDR3 length is 12 residues. Germline loops: CDR1 MNHEY, CDR2 SMNVEV (reference sequence). In DNA, the CDR3 is TGTGCCAGCAGTTCAGGGGGTAAAACGCAGTATTTT. Its translation is CASSSGGKTQYF.

The rearrangement joins TRBV18 to TRBJ2-7, with 8 bases aligning to TRBD2. The CDR3 loop spans 16 amino acids. The V segment lost 3 bases and the J segment 2 bases; nucleotides outside the gene matches: 9. CDR1 is KGHSH, CDR2 LQKENI, per germline. The CDR3 sequence: CASSPRASGSAYEQYF. DNA for the CDR3: TGTGCCAGCTCACCGCGTGCCAGCGGGAGCGCCTACGAGCAGTACTTC.

CDR3 protein: CAWTTGLDQYF. The CDR3 DNA reads as TGTGCCTGGACTACAGGATTGGACCAGTACTTC. The V gene is TRBV30, the J gene TRBJ2-7; a possible D gene is TRBD1 (5 bases). This CDR3 has 11 residues. In germline, CDR1 is GTSNPN, CDR2 SVGIG (reference sequence). Trimming took 4 bases from V and 10 from J, leaving 14 bases between them.

This clonotype was counted many times. V and J are TRBV7-2 and TRBJ1-5; D gene unclear. Germline V gives CDR1 SGHTA, CDR2 FQGNSA. CDR3 size: 13 residues. The V end was cut by 5 bases, the J end by 0 bases, with 5 bases between. CDR3 protein: CASSIHSNQPQHF. The CDR3 coding sequence is TGTGCCAGCAGCATCCATAGCAATCAGCCCCAGCATTTT.

This clonotype has just a few counts. The V gene is TRBV5-5, the J gene TRBJ2-7, with D possibly TRBD2 on 6 matching bases. V gave up 0 bases and J gave up 3 bases, with 10 bases separating them. The CDR3 is made up of 14 amino acids. Germline-derived CDR1 and CDR2 are SGHKS and YYEKEE (reference sequence). CDR3 sequence reads: CASSLGLDGYEQYF. For the CDR3, the DNA is TGTGCCAGCAGCTTGGGACTAGACGGCTACGAGCAGTACTTC.

This clonotype appeared many times. J is TRBJ2-3 and V is TRBV10-3, with D uncertain. V was trimmed by 2 bases and J by 4 bases, leaving 7 bases between them. CDR3 length equals 13 residues. In germline, CDR1 is ENHRY, CDR2 SYGVKD. The CDR3 bases are TGTGCCATCAGTGAGCTGGCGGCAGATACGCAGTATTTT. Amino acid sequence: CAISELAADTQYF.

This clonotype occurred many times. The chain has TRBV6-1 and TRBJ2-5, with 7 bases aligning to TRBD1. The CDR3 is 14 residues long. The J segment lost 3 bases and the V segment lost 5 bases, leaving 6 bases of the junction unmatched. CDR1 is MNHNS and CDR2 is SASEGT in the germline V gene. In DNA form, the CDR3 reads TGTGCCAGCAGTACCGGGACAGCAAAAGAGACCCAGTACTTC. Protein sequence: CASSTGTAKETQYF.

CDR3 residues: CASKSGGGVSGELFF. DNA for the CDR3: TGTGCCAGCAAATCGGGGGGGGGGGTTTCCGGGGAGCTGTTTTTT. The chain uses TRBV12-3 or TRBV12-4 and TRBJ2-2, with TRBD2 matching 8 bases. CDR3 length equals 15 residues. V gave up 7 bases and J gave up 6 bases; unmatched junction bases: 10.

Points on this clonotype: It may be a read error: a sequence one base away is much more abundant. This CDR3 fails to terminate in the conserved phenylalanine or tryptophan, so it likely reflects a read error. The rearrangement links TRBV7-6 to TRBJ2-3, with D maybe TRBD2 (5 bases). Looked up from germline, CDR1 is SGHVS and CDR2 is FNYEAQ. This CDR3 is 14 amino acids long. With 0 bases removed from V and 5 bases from J, the gap between germline ends came to 9 bases. The chain's CDR3 is CASSLAPGKDTQYS. The DNA of the CDR3 is TGTGCCAGCAGCTTAGCGCCGGGGAAAGATACGCAGTATTCT.

As for this clonotype: Given a much more abundant clone one base away, this may be a read error. The V call is TRBV7-9, the J call TRBJ2-7; 9 nucleotides agree with TRBD2. Germline V gives CDR1 SEHNR, CDR2 FQNEAQ (reference sequence). This CDR3 region has 15 residues. Trimming took 5 bases from V and 7 from J; bases not matched to a gene: 12. Here the CDR3 reads CASSPLAGYGGEQYF. The CDR3 DNA reads TGTGCCAGCAGCCCTCTAGCGGGATACGGGGGTGAGCAGTACTTC.

At least ten counts were recorded for this clonotype. This chain links TRBV2 with TRBJ2-7; 10 nucleotides align to TRBD2. Germline CDR1 SNHLY, CDR2 FYNNEI. This CDR3 spans 16 amino acids. The V gene end was trimmed by 7 bases and the J gene end by 4 bases; junction bases not matched to a gene: 13. This CDR3 reads CASTQRVLAGGYEQYF. DNA for the CDR3: TGTGCCAGCACCCAGAGGGTGTTAGCGGGAGGATACGAGCAGTACTTC.

This chain joins TRBV29-1 and TRBJ1-3; D unresolved. Germline V gene lookup returns CDR1 SQVTM and CDR2 ANQGSEA. The CDR3 sequence is 13 residues long. V was pared by 6 bases and J by 0 bases, with 9 bases between. As DNA, the CDR3 is TGCAGCGTCGGACTGATCTCTGGAAACACCATATATTTT. It specifies CSVGLISGNTIYF.

This clonotype was counted a few times. The rearrangement uses TRBV29-1 and TRBJ2-3; D perhaps matches TRBD2 (7 bases). V gave up 6 bases and J gave up 1 base, with 11 bases separating them. The CDR3 consists of 13 residues. Germline CDR1 reads SQVTM; CDR2 reads ANQGSEA. DNA of the CDR3: TGCAGCGTGGACAGCGGGGGCACAGATACGCAGTATTTT. This sequence encodes CSVDSGGTDTQYF.

This clonotype was seen repeatedly, ten times or more. This chain joins TRBV13 and TRBJ2-1, with a weak D call TRBD1 (6 bases). Germline CDR1 reads PRHDT; CDR2 reads FYEKMQ (reference sequence). This CDR3 has 15 residues. Trimming stripped 2 bases from V and 6 bases from J, with 14 bases between. The DNA of the CDR3 is TGTGCCAGCAGCTTACGGGCTCCCAGGGGCAATGAGCAGTTCTTC. Translated: CASSLRAPRGNEQFF.

This rearrangement joins TRBV7-9 to TRBJ2-7; TRBD1 or TRBD2 may be the D gene (5 bases each). CDR3 length: 16 residues. V was trimmed by 6 bases and J by 2 bases, leaving 20 bases between them. In germline, CDR1 is SEHNR, CDR2 FQNEAQ (reference sequence). The DNA of the CDR3 is TGTGCCAGCAGTTTCAGGGAGTCAGGGCTTGCCTACGAGCAGTACTTC. This encodes CASSFRESGLAYEQYF.

This clonotype was observed many times. The chain links TRBV5-1 to TRBJ1-1; tentative D call: TRBD1 (5 bases). In germline, CDR1 is SGHRS, CDR2 YFSETQ. CDR3 length: 14 residues. Trimming pared 7 bases from V and 3 bases from J, leaving 16 bases between. In DNA, the CDR3 is TGCGCCAGCGTAAAAGGAGGGGCCGACACTGAAGCTTTCTTT. This gives the protein CASVKGGADTEAFF.

The rearrangement joins TRBV12-3 or TRBV12-4 to TRBJ2-2; 7 bases match TRBD2. The V and J ends lost 6 bases and 1 base, in that order; junction bases with no gene match: 11. The CDR3 has 17 amino acids. CDR3 protein: CASRSRGGKENTGELFF. The DNA of the CDR3 is TGTGCCAGCAGGTCGCGGGGAGGGAAGGAGAACACCGGGGAGCTGTTTTTT.

Ten or more counts support this clonotype. The chain joins TRBV20-1 to TRBJ2-7, with unresolved D. The length of the CDR3 is 13 residues. The ends were cut back, 6 bases at V and 0 bases at J, with 12 bases in the middle. CDR1 DFQATT and CDR2 SNEGSKA come from the germline V gene (reference sequence). Written as DNA, the CDR3 is TGCAGTGCCGCTGGCAGGACCTCCTACGAGCAGTACTTC. The encoded protein is CSAAGRTSYEQYF.

For this clonotype: Its ends do not fully match the called genes, so a read error is possible. The CDR3 DNA sequence: TGTGCCAGCAGTTACTCGAGTAATCTTTCGACCTTGTCCCTCACCGGGGAGCTGTCTTTT. As protein: CASSYSSNLSTLSLTGELSF. This sequence joins TRBV6-2 or TRBV6-3 and TRBJ2-2; maybe TRBD2 (5 bases). CDR1 MNHEY and CDR2 SVGEGT come from the germline V gene. The CDR3 is 20 residues long.

This clonotype was seen only a few times. This chain uses TRBV7-2 with TRBJ2-6, with D perhaps TRBD1 (5 bases). V gave up 0 bases and J gave up 0 bases, with 15 bases separating them. Germline loops: CDR1 SGHTA, CDR2 FQGNSA. The CDR3 covers 19 residues. The CDR3, as DNA: TGTGCCAGCAGCTTAGCGCTTGGACAAGTTGGCTCTGGGGCCAACGTCCTGACTTTC. This translates into CASSLALGQVGSGANVLTF.